The 24 T cell receptor beta chains below all came from one sample that was sequenced in a study of blood T cell repertoires in COVID-19. The assay was immunoSEQ multiplex PCR, and TCRdb's table has in-frame clones only and misses some. The sample yields about 270,000 clones, 91% seen once. The sequencing sample was made of PBMCs or T cells enriched from blood (not recorded which). The receptors were sampled from a man aged 40-50 years who had been exposed to COVID-19.

The CDR3 sequence is CASSLNLRSQGDNEQFF. As DNA, the CDR3 is TGCGCCAGCAGCTTGAATTTAAGGTCACAGGGGGACAATGAGCAGTTCTTC. J is TRBJ2-1 and V is TRBV5-1; TRBD1 agrees at 8 bases. Germline V gives CDR1 SGHRS, CDR2 YFSETQ. This CDR3 comprises 17 residues. V lost 1 base to trimming and J lost 5 bases; unmatched junction nucleotides: 11.

J is TRBJ1-4 and V is TRBV28, with D possibly matching TRBD1 (6 bases). CDR3 length: 20 residues. Per the germline V gene, CDR1 is MDHEN and CDR2 is SYDVKM. V dropped 3 bases and J dropped 3 bases, with 26 bases sitting between them. DNA of the CDR3: TGTGCCAGCAGTTTCCCCCCTGGTATAGTTCCACAGGGACCTAATGAAAAACTGTTTTTT. It specifies CASSFPPGIVPQGPNEKLFF.

The chain links TRBV12-1 to TRBJ2-4; the table's D gene call, TRBD1, was not cross checked with the DNA. TRBV12-1 is shown as a pseudogene. This CDR3 contains 14 residues. The CDR3 reads CASRCKQGQNIQYF. DNA of the CDR3: TGTGCCAGCAGATGCAAACAGGGCCAGAACATTCAGTACTTC.

The chain employs TRBV5-4 and TRBJ1-2, with a weak D call TRBD1 (5 bases). This CDR3 has 14 amino acids. Trimming cost V 9 bases and J 5 bases, with 20 bases left between them. CDR1 is SGHNT, CDR2 YYREEE, per germline (reference sequence). The CDR3 is CAIQRGGQGYGYTF. The CDR3, as DNA: TGTGCCATCCAACGGGGGGGTCAAGGGTATGGCTACACCTTC.

J is TRBJ2-5 and V is TRBV2, with TRBD1 identical over 8 bases. The CDR3 runs 14 residues. The J segment lost 5 bases and the V segment lost 6 bases, leaving 8 bases of the junction unmatched. Germline V gives CDR1 SNHLY, CDR2 FYNNEI. The CDR3 nucleotides are TGTGCCAGCAGCCCGGACAGGGCTCAGGAGACCCAGTACTTC. It codes for CASSPDRAQETQYF.

The chain is built from TRBV7-9 and TRBJ2-7; 7 nucleotides line up with TRBD1. The CDR3 contains 14 residues. Trimming at V came to 5 bases and at J to 7 bases, leaving 11 bases not matched to a gene. The germline V gene encodes CDR1 SEHNR and CDR2 FQNEAQ (reference sequence). CDR3 region: CASSQPGGAREQYF. For the CDR3, the DNA is TGTGCCAGCAGCCAGCCAGGGGGAGCTAGGGAGCAGTACTTC.

This clone has more than one count but fewer than ten. This chain connects TRBV6-5 to TRBJ2-5; D uncertain. The CDR3 runs 12 residues. The V end was cut by 2 bases, the J end by 9 bases, with 10 bases between. Germline V CDR1 and CDR2: MNHEY, SVGAGI. This CDR3 reads CASSYSPGPQYF. The CDR3 DNA follows: TGTGCCAGCAGTTACAGTCCCGGTCCCCAGTACTTC.

The chain carries TRBV9 and TRBJ2-7, with TRBD1 identical over 7 bases. Germline trimming cut 3 bases from V and 1 base from J; bases unmatched to any gene: 1. This CDR3 comprises 13 residues. Germline loops: CDR1 SGDLS, CDR2 YYNGEE. This CDR3 is CASSAGQSYEQYF. The CDR3 nucleotides are TGTGCCAGCAGCGCGGGACAGTCCTACGAGCAGTACTTC.

This chain links TRBV12-3 or TRBV12-4 with TRBJ1-1, with TRBD1 matching 8 bases. CDR3 size: 13 residues. V shed 5 bases and J 8 bases; nucleotides not matched to a gene: 7. CDR3 nucleotide sequence: TGTGCCAGCAGTGCTACCGGGACAGGAGAAGCTTTCTTT. Translation: CASSATGTGEAFF.

This clone was counted a few times. The chain joins TRBV10-1 to TRBJ2-7; 7 bases are shared with TRBD2. Trimming cost V 3 bases and J 3 bases; bases outside gene matches: 8. Germline-derived CDR1 and CDR2 are WNHNN and SYGVQD (reference sequence). The CDR3 consists of 15 residues. This chain's CDR3 is CASSDPSGGLYEQYF. The CDR3 DNA sequence: TGCGCCAGCAGTGACCCTTCGGGGGGTCTCTACGAGCAGTACTTC.

The V gene is TRBV7-6, the J gene TRBJ2-1, with TRBD2 matching over 7 bases. This CDR3 region has 16 residues. Germline V gene data show CDR1 as SGHVS and CDR2 as FNYEAQ. The V gene end was trimmed by 5 bases and the J gene end by 7 bases; junction bases not matched to a gene: 14. In nucleotides, the CDR3 is TGTGCCAGCAGCCAACGGAGCGGGAAGGAGGGTAATGAGCAGTTCTTC. This encodes CASSQRSGKEGNEQFF. Full variable domain (outside the CDR3, taken from reference TRBV7-6 and TRBJ2-1): GAGVSQSPRYKVTKRGQDVALRCDPISGHVSLYWYRQALGQGPEFLTYFNYEAQQDKSGLPNDRFSAERPEGSISTLTIQRTEQRDSAMYRCASSQRSGKEGNEQFFGPGTRLTVL.

The chain joins TRBV13 to TRBJ2-7; 9 bases are a match to TRBD1. The CDR3 is 14 amino acids. In germline, CDR1 is PRHDT, CDR2 FYEKMQ (reference sequence). With 5 bases clipped from V and 2 bases from J, the junction kept 4 bases outside the gene matches. DNA for the CDR3: TGTGCCAGCAGCGCCAGACAGGGGGCCTACGAGCAGTACTTC. This translates into CASSARQGAYEQYF. Together with reference TRBV13 and TRBJ2-7, the CDR3 gives the full variable domain: AAGVIQSPRHLIKEKRETATLKCYPIPRHDTVYWYQQGPGQDPQFLISFYEKMQSDKGSIPDRFSAQQFSDYHSELNMSSLELGDSALYFCASSARQGAYEQYFGPGTRLTVT.

The chain recombines TRBV21-1 with TRBJ2-7; the tabulated D call, TRBD2, remains unverified against the DNA. TRBV21-1 is classified as a pseudogene. The CDR3 has 17 amino acids. CDR3 sequence (DNA): TGTGCCAGCAGTGGTCGCGGGACCCACATTAGGGACCACGAGCAGTACTTC. Residues: CASSGRGTHIRDHEQYF.

This chain connects TRBV10-3 to TRBJ2-7; D unclear. Germline CDR1 and CDR2: ENHRY and SYGVKD. Trimming took off 10 bases at V and 1 base at J, with 14 bases between the two ends. CDR3 length equals 13 residues. The CDR3 loop is CATGESPSYEQYF. Here the CDR3 DNA reads TGTGCCACCGGAGAGTCCCCATCCTACGAGCAGTACTTC.

The chain combines TRBV6-5 with TRBJ2-7; a possible D gene is TRBD2 (6 bases). The CDR3 totals 16 residues. Germline V gives CDR1 MNHEY, CDR2 SVGAGI. Trimming left V 2 bases short and J 4 bases short, with 18 bases between. CDR3 nucleotides: TGTGCCAGCAGTTACACCGCGGGGAAAGATGGTTACGAGCAGTACTTC. It is translated as CASSYTAGKDGYEQYF.

Worth noting for this clone: Germline and junction disagree at one end, which may indicate a read error. The V call is TRBV15, the J call TRBJ2-1; TRBD2 aligns across 7 bases. The length of the CDR3 is 11 residues. Germline V gives CDR1 LNHNV, CDR2 YYDKDF (reference sequence). In DNA form, the CDR3 reads TGTGCCACCAGCAGAGACCAGCGGGAAGTCTTC. This translates into CATSRDQREVF. The variable domain in full, completed from reference TRBV15 and TRBJ2-1, reads DAMVIQNPRYQVTQFGKPVTLSCSQTLNHNVMYWYQQKSSQAPKLLFHYYDKDFNNEADTPDNFQSRRPNTSFCFLDIRSPGLGDTAMYLCATSRDQREVFGPGTRLTVL.

The chain links TRBV7-6 to TRBJ1-1, with 7 bases matching TRBD1. CDR1 SGHVS and CDR2 FNYEAQ come from the germline V gene. This CDR3 comprises 15 residues. The ends lost 4 bases at V and 3 bases at J; junction bases unmatched: 8. This CDR3 is CASSSLGQVDTEAFF. The CDR3 bases are TGTGCCAGCAGCTCTCTTGGACAGGTCGACACTGAAGCTTTCTTT.

The chain carries TRBV11-2 and TRBJ2-1; possible D gene TRBD2, 5 bases. This CDR3 is 14 amino acids long. Germline V gene lookup returns CDR1 SGHAT and CDR2 FQNNGV. Trimming removed 6 bases at V and 0 bases at J, with 9 bases between. CDR3: CASRGTSSYNEQFF. The CDR3 coding sequence is TGTGCCAGCAGGGGCACTAGCTCCTACAATGAGCAGTTCTTC.

The genes are TRBV30 and TRBJ1-3; the D is unclear. Germline-derived CDR1 and CDR2 are GTSNPN and SVGIG (reference sequence). The CDR3 totals 16 residues. Trimming removed 4 bases at V and 2 bases at J, with 18 bases between. The CDR3 DNA reads TGTGCCTGGACCTTACGGGGAGGACTTACTGGAAACACCATATATTTT. Translating it yields CAWTLRGGLTGNTIYF.

The rearrangement uses TRBV10-1 and TRBJ2-2; 11 bases fit TRBD2. The CDR3 contains 16 residues. Unmatched junction bases numbered 2, after V lost 3 bases and J lost 2 bases. Germline V gene data show CDR1 as WNHNN and CDR2 as SYGVQD (reference sequence). CDR3 sequence: CASSDLAGGNTGELFF. The CDR3 DNA reads as TGCGCCAGCAGTGACCTAGCGGGAGGCAACACCGGGGAGCTGTTTTTT.

Only a few counts were recorded for this clone. The chain recombines TRBV4-1 with TRBJ2-7; 9 bases match TRBD1. The CDR3 totals 17 residues. Germline CDR1 MGHRA, CDR2 YSYEKL. With V trimmed by 1 base and J by 3 bases, 10 bases remained unmatched. The DNA for the CDR3 is TGCGCCAGCAGCCAAGGGGGGTCCGGGACAGGGATCTACGAGCAGTACTTC. Protein: CASSQGGSGTGIYEQYF.

A note on this clone: At one end the junction does not follow the germline gene, possibly because of a read error. The chain recombines TRBV6-2 or TRBV6-3 with TRBJ2-5, with 7 bases matching TRBD1. Germline V gives CDR1 MNHEY, CDR2 SVGEGT. The CDR3 loop spans 15 amino acids. The CDR3 is CASSHSGGEGETQYF. CDR3 nucleotide sequence: TGTGCCAGCAGTCACTCAGGGGGTGAGGGAGAGACCCAGTACTTC.

DNA of the CDR3: TGTGCCAGCAGTGAGGGGGTTTTCTCGGTGAACACTGAAGCTTTCTTT. It codes for CASSEGVFSVNTEAFF. The chain has TRBV28 and TRBJ1-1, with TRBD1 as a possible D gene (6 bases). CDR3 length: 16 amino acids. Germline V lookup: CDR1 MDHEN, CDR2 SYDVKM. With 5 bases removed from V and 0 bases from J, the gap between germline ends came to 16 bases.

The chain combines TRBV15 with TRBJ1-4, with TRBD1 matching 7 bases. Per the germline V gene, CDR1 is LNHNV and CDR2 is YYDKDF (reference sequence). Trimming at V came to 0 bases and at J to 6 bases, leaving 13 bases not matched to a gene. This CDR3 region has 18 residues. DNA for the CDR3: TGTGCCACCAGCAGAGATAATCCCCTGACAGGGTCGTATGAAAAACTGTTTTTT. Its protein is CATSRDNPLTGSYEKLFF.